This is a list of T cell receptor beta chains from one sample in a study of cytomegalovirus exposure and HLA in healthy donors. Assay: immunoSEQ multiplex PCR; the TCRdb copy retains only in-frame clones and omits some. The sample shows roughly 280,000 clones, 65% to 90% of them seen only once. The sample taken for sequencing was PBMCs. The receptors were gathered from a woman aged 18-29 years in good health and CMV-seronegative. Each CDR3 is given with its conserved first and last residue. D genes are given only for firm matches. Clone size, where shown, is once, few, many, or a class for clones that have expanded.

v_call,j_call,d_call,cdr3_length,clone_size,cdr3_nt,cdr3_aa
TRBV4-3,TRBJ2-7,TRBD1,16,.,TGCGCCAGCAGCCAAGATAGAGGGGGCTCTCCCTACGAGCAGTACTTC,CASSQDRGGSPYEQYF
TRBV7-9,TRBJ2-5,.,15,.,TGTGCCAGCAGCTTAGAAAGACTAGGTAAAGAGACCCAGTACTTC,CASSLERLGKETQYF
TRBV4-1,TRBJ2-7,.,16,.,TGCGCCAGCAGCCAAGATCGGGCAGGGGCCTCCTACGAGCAGTACTTC,CASSQDRAGASYEQYF
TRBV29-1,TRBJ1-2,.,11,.,TGCAGCGTTGGGCATAACTATGGCTACACCTTC,CSVGHNYGYTF
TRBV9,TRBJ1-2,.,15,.,TGTGCCAGCAGCGTTAACGGACAGCTTAATTATGGCTACACCTTC,CASSVNGQLNYGYTF
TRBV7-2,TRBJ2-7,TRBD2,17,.,TGTGCCAGCAGCATCGACAGTTGGGGGGGGAGCTCCTACGAGCAGTACTTC,CASSIDSWGGSSYEQYF
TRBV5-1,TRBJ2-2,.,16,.,TGCGCCAGCAGCTTGGCCGCGGGGGACAACTCCGGGGAGCTGTTTTTT,CASSLAAGDNSGELFF
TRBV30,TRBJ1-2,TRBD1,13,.,TGTGCCTGGACAGGGGGAGAATACTATGGCTACACCTTC,CAWTGGEYYGYTF
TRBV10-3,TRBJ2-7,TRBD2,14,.,TGTGCCATCAGCGGGACTAGCGGGACAAACGAGCAGTACTTC,CAISGTSGTNEQYF
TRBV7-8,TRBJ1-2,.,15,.,TGTGCCAGCAGCTTAATCGGGGGGGCCCGAGATGGCTACACCTTC,CASSLIGGARDGYTF
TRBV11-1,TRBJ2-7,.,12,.,TGTGCCAGCAGCCCCGGACACTACGAGCAGTACTTC,CASSPGHYEQYF
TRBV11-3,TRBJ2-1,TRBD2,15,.,TGTGCCAGCAGCTTAGGATTTGCGGGAGGGAATGAGCAGTTCTTC,CASSLGFAGGNEQFF
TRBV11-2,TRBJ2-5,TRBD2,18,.,TGTGCCAGCAGCTTAGATTTACGGACTAGCGAATTACAAGAGACCCAGTACTTC,CASSLDLRTSELQETQYF
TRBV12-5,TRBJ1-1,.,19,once,TGTGCTAGTGGTTCCTTTAAGGCCGGGGGGCTGAGAATGAACACTGAAGCTTTCTTT,CASGSFKAGGLRMNTEAFF
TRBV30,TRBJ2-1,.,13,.,TGTGCCTGGAGTAGACTAGCCTACAATGAGCAGTTCTTC,CAWSRLAYNEQFF
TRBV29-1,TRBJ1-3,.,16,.,TGCAGCGTCGCTGGGATAGGGGAGGCGTCTGGAAACACCATATATTTT,CSVAGIGEASGNTIYF
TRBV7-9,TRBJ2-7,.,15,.,TGTGCCAGCAGCTTAGACCGGTCACCGGGGTACGAGCAGTACTTC,CASSLDRSPGYEQYF
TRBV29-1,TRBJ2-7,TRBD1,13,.,TGCAGCGTTGTGGGACAGGGCCTCTACGAGCAGTACTTC,CSVVGQGLYEQYF
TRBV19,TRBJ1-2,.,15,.,TGTGCCAGTAGGATGGACAGCCTCTTTAACTATGGCTACACCTTC,CASRMDSLFNYGYTF
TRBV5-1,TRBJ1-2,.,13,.,TGCGCCAGCAGCCTAAACGGCGGGTATGGCTACACCTTC,CASSLNGGYGYTF
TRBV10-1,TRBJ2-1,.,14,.,TGCGCCAGCAGTGAGTCAGTAGGGGTCAATGAGCAGTTCTTC,CASSESVGVNEQFF
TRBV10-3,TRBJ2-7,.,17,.,TGTGCCATCAGAGCAGGACAGTCCCCCACCCCAGGCTACGAGCAGTACTTC,CAIRAGQSPTPGYEQYF
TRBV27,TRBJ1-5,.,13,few,TGTGCCAGCAGTCCAGGGTGGAGTCAGCCCCAGCATTTT,CASSPGWSQPQHF
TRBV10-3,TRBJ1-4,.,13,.,TGTGCCATCAGAGGGGCGGCCGATGAAAAACTGTTTTTT,CAIRGAADEKLFF
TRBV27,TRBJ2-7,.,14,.,TGTGCCAGCAGTTTGGGGGACAACTCCTACGAGCAGTACTTC,CASSLGDNSYEQYF
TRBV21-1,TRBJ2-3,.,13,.,TGTGCCAGCGATACTAGGTTCACAGATACGCAGTATTTT,CASDTRFTDTQYF
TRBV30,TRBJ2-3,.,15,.,TGTGCCTGGAGTGTGTGGGACACCAATGGAGATACGCAGTATTTT,CAWSVWDTNGDTQYF
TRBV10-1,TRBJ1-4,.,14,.,TGCGCCAGCAGTGAGCGGCAGTCGGGTGAAAAACTGTTTTTT,CASSERQSGEKLFF
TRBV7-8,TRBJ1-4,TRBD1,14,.,TGTGCCAGCAGCTGGCGGACAGGGCGTGAAAAACTGTTTTTT,CASSWRTGREKLFF
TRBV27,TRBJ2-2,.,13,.,TGTGCCAGCCGTTACGGGGGTCCCGGGGAGCTGTTTTTT,CASRYGGPGELFF
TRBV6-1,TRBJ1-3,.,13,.,TGTGCCAGCACGAGGGATTCTGGAAACACCATATATTTT,CASTRDSGNTIYF
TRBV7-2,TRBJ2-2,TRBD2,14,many,TGTGCCAGCAGCTCCCAAGCGGGAACCGGGGAGCTGTTTTTT,CASSSQAGTGELFF
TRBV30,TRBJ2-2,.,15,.,TGTGCCTTTCAACCCGGGACTGTCAACACCGGGGAGCTGTTTTTT,CAFQPGTVNTGELFF
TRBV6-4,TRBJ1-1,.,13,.,TGTGCCAGCAGCTTGGGACAGAACACTGAAGCTTTCTTT,CASSLGQNTEAFF
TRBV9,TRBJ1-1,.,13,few,TGTGCCAGCAGCGCTCACGGGAACACTGAAGCTTTCTTT,CASSAHGNTEAFF
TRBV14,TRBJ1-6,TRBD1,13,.,TGTGCCAGCAGCCAGACAGGGGGCTCACCCCTCCACTTT,CASSQTGGSPLHF
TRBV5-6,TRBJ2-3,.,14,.,TGTGCCAGCAGCTTCCCAGGGAGCACAGATACGCAGTATTTT,CASSFPGSTDTQYF
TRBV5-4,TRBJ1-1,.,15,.,TGTGCCAGCAGCCCCTTGGGGGGGTACGGCACTGAAGCTTTCTTT,CASSPLGGYGTEAFF
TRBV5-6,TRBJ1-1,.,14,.,TGTGCCAGCAGCTGGCGGGAGGGAGTCCCTGAAGCTTTCTTT,CASSWREGVPEAFF
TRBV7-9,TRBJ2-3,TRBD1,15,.,TGTGCCAGCAGCCAATGGACAGGGGACACAGATACGCAGTATTTT,CASSQWTGDTDTQYF
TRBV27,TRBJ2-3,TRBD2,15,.,TGTGCCAGCAGTGATACTAGCGGGAACACAGATACGCAGTATTTT,CASSDTSGNTDTQYF
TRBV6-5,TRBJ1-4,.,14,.,TGTGCCAGCAGTTACGTGGCAGGAAAGGAAAAACTGTTTTTT,CASSYVAGKEKLFF
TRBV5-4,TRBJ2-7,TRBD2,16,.,TGTGCCAGCAGCCCCGGACTAGCGGTGAGCTCCTACGAGCAGTACTTC,CASSPGLAVSSYEQYF
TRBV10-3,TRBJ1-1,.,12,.,TGTGCCATCAGGTACGAGGACACTGAAGCTTTCTTT,CAIRYEDTEAFF
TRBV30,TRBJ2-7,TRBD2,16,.,TGTGCCTGGAGTCCCACCCGGACTAGCGGCCCCCACGAGCAGTACTTC,CAWSPTRTSGPHEQYF
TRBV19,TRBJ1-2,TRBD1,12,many,TGTGCCAGCAAAGGACAGGGAGGTGGCTACACCTTC,CASKGQGGGYTF